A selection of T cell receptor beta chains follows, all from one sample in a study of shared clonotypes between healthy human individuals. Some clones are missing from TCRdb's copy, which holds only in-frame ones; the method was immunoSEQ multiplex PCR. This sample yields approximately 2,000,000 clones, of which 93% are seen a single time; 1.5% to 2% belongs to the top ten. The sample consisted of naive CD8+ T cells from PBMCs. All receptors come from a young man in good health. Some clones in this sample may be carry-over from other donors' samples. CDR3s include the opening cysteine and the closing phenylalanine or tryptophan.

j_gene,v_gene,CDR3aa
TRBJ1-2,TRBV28,CASGNNYGYTF
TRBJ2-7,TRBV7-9,CASSLSREGPLSEEQYF
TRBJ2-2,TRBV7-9,CASSFGFGEENTGELFF
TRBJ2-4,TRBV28,CASSSLAKNIQYF
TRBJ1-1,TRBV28,CASGQGIPAAMNTEAFF
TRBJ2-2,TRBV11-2,CASSLAPSAFANTGELFF
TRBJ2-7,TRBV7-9,CASSLGYGAGISYEQYF
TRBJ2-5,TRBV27,CASSLWAGARETQYF
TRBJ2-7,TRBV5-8,CASSLSVAAPYEQYF
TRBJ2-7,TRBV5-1,CASSTLGVGSYEQYF
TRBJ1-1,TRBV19,CASSLSRATEAFF
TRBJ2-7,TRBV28,CASSFTGHSYEQYF
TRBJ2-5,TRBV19,CASSIFFVDGPETQYF
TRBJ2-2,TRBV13,CASSHRQGAGELFF
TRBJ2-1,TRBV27,CASTSGFGTSRGEQFF
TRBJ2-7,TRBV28,CASSLLRGDYEQYF